This T cell receptor (beta chain) was sequenced in a study of blood T cell repertoires in COVID-19. About the study: Collection of acute and convalescent COVID-19 samples took place in the United States, Italy and Spain.

Original handling: Nucleated cell counts were estimated from reference gene primer amplification. The table came from immunoSEQ multiplex PCR; TCRdb's copy has only in-frame clones and leaves some out. The DNA was the basis for D and trimming; V, J and clone size are from that table. The sample carries more than 300,000 clones, nearly 90% recorded once. Grouping used clinical history reported by participants in a survey and questionnaire. In its sample, this clone was seen once. Germline lookup yields CDR1 MNHEY and CDR2 SMNVEV (reference sequence). The CDR3 covers 14 residues. The V gene lost 2 bases and the J gene lost 6 bases, with 11 bases spanning the gap.

V usage is TRBV27 and J usage is TRBJ1-5, with D perhaps matching TRBD1 (6 bases). Sequencing was performed on PBMCs or T cells enriched from blood (not recorded which). The sequence came from a woman in her thirties who had recovered from COVID-19. CDR3 DNA: TGTGCCAGCAGTTTAGGGGGGGCGTCTCAGCCCCAGCATTTT. This codes for CASSLGGASQPQHF.